The 31 T cell receptor beta chains reported below all come from one sample, sequenced in a study of OX40 agonist ivuxolimab in advanced cancers. Receptors were amplified or captured by the immunoSEQ multiplex PCR assay. TCRdb limited this immuneACCESS table to in-frame rearrangements with V and J called. A share of clones is missing; checked studies link under half to unresolved V genes, and the rest is unexplained. Counted in this sample were 77,000 or so clones; around 85% of them appeared once. The top ten hold approximately 2.2% of the sample. The source material was CD4+ or CD8+ T cells sorted from blood, sampled in a trial of the OX40 agonist ivuxolimab. Receptors originate from an adult with an advanced solid tumor such as melanoma, head and neck, liver or kidney cancer.

The gene calls are TRBV7-8 and TRBJ1-1; 7 positions agree with TRBD1. V lost 1 base, J lost 7 bases, and 3 bases stayed unmatched. CDR1 and CDR2 (germline): SGHVS, FQNEAQ. This CDR3 has 13 amino acids. The CDR3 reads CASSLDGTVEAFF. CDR3 nucleotide sequence: TGTGCCAGCAGCTTAGATGGGACAGTTGAAGCTTTCTTT.

The rearrangement uses TRBV19 and TRBJ2-7; D is uncertain. With 3 bases removed from V and 3 bases from J, the gap between germline ends came to 0 bases. Germline lookup yields CDR1 LNHDA and CDR2 SQIVND (reference sequence). This CDR3 is built from 10 residues. CDR3 loop: CASSIYEQYF. The CDR3 DNA sequence: TGTGCCAGTAGTATCTACGAGCAGTACTTC.

V usage is TRBV28 and J usage is TRBJ2-7, with D unclear. Trimming cost V 3 bases and J 3 bases, with 3 bases left between them. Germline lookup yields CDR1 MDHEN and CDR2 SYDVKM. The CDR3 runs 11 residues. CDR3 loop: CASSFGYEQYF. CDR3 nucleotide sequence: TGTGCCAGCAGTTTTGGCTACGAGCAGTACTTC.

The rearrangement uses TRBV5-1 and TRBJ1-4, with D hard to call. The CDR3 runs to 14 residues. Trimming removed 4 bases at V and 7 bases at J, with 14 bases between. CDR1 and CDR2 from the germline V gene are SGHRS and YFSETQ. CDR3 in DNA: TGCGCCAGCAGCCAGCAGGTGGCCGGTGAAAAACTGTTTTTT. It encodes CASSQQVAGEKLFF.

The chain recombines TRBV5-5 with TRBJ2-7, with a possible D match to TRBD1 (5 bases). CDR3 length equals 13 residues. CDR1 and CDR2 from the germline V gene are SGHKS and YYEKEE (reference sequence). V shed 4 bases and J shed 5 bases, with 13 bases lying between them. The DNA for the CDR3 is TGTGCCAGCAGCCGTCCGGACATCCACGAGCAGTACTTC. This codes for CASSRPDIHEQYF.

This rearrangement joins TRBV5-1 to TRBJ2-5; 8 nucleotides match TRBD2. This CDR3 region has 14 residues. V lost 3 bases to trimming and J lost 5 bases; unmatched junction nucleotides: 6. Per the germline V gene, CDR1 is SGHRS and CDR2 is YFSETQ. CDR3 nucleotides: TGCGCCAGCAGCTCTGCGGGGGGAGTGGAGACCCAGTACTTC. It specifies CASSSAGGVETQYF.

J is TRBJ2-2 and V is TRBV5-1, with 7 bases fitting TRBD2. CDR3 length equals 17 residues. J gave up 1 base and V 6 bases, and 12 bases lay outside the gene matches. The germline V gene has CDR1 SGHRS and CDR2 YFSETQ. This CDR3 reads CASTSRGVAGNTGELFF. The CDR3 DNA reads as TGCGCCAGCACGTCCCGGGGTGTAGCGGGGAACACCGGGGAGCTGTTTTTT.

The J gene is TRBJ1-5, the V gene TRBV2, with D unresolved. This CDR3 is 13 amino acids long. Germline values: CDR1 SNHLY, CDR2 FYNNEI. V was trimmed by 7 bases and J by 1 base, leaving 8 bases between them. Here the CDR3 DNA reads TGTGCCAGCACGGAGAACAGCAATCAGCCCCAGCATTTT. Amino acids: CASTENSNQPQHF.

This sequence joins TRBV5-1 and TRBJ2-7; D is possibly TRBD1 or TRBD2 (6 bases each). The germline V gene has CDR1 SGHRS and CDR2 YFSETQ. V lost 0 bases and J 5 bases, leaving 12 bases between the germline ends. The CDR3 runs to 14 residues. CDR3 sequence: CASSLELRGHEQYF. In nucleotides, the CDR3 is TGCGCCAGCAGCTTGGAACTTCGGGGGCACGAGCAGTACTTC. The entire variable domain, with the rest obtained from reference TRBV5-1 and TRBJ2-7, is as follows: KAGVTQTPRYLIKTRGQQVTLSCSPISGHRSVSWYQQTPGQGLQFLFEYFSETQRNKGNFPGRFSGRQFSNSRSEMNVSTLELGDSALYLCASSLELRGHEQYFGPGTRLTVT.

The chain combines TRBV28 with TRBJ1-5, with 10 bases that match TRBD1. The ends lost 5 bases at V and 3 bases at J; junction bases unmatched: 4. CDR1 MDHEN and CDR2 SYDVKM come from the germline V gene. This CDR3 is built from 15 residues. CDR3 sequence: CASSPDRGDNQPQHF. The CDR3 region has the DNA TGTGCCAGCAGTCCGGACAGGGGGGACAATCAGCCCCAGCATTTT.

The chain employs TRBV18 and TRBJ2-7, with 11 bases aligning to TRBD1. V dropped 0 bases and J dropped 7; count of bases not matched to a gene: 5. The CDR3 loop spans 15 amino acids. CDR1 KGHSH and CDR2 LQKENI come from the germline V gene. The CDR3 DNA reads TGTGCCAGCTCACCACCGGACAGGGGGCATCAAGAGCAGTACTTC. Translating it yields CASSPPDRGHQEQYF.

V is TRBV7-3 and J is TRBJ1-2; D might be TRBD1 (5 bases). CDR3 size: 14 residues. Germline V gene data show CDR1 as SGHTA and CDR2 as FQGTGA. Trimming left V 6 bases short and J 1 base short, with 12 bases between. CDR3 sequence reads: CASRTDTNNYGYTF. Here the CDR3 DNA reads TGTGCCAGCAGGACGGACACCAATAACTATGGCTACACCTTC.

The rearrangement uses TRBV7-2 and TRBJ2-7; tentative D call: TRBD2 (6 bases). The CDR3 totals 16 residues. V gave up 7 bases and J gave up 1 base, with 20 bases separating them. Per the germline V gene, CDR1 is SGHTA and CDR2 is FQGNSA. The CDR3 region is CASNRNAGWGSYEQYF. CDR3 coding DNA: TGTGCCAGCAACCGCAATGCGGGGTGGGGGTCCTACGAGCAGTACTTC. The whole variable domain, remainder taken from reference TRBV7-2 and TRBJ2-7, is GAGVSQSPSNKVTEKGKDVELRCDPISGHTALYWYRQSLGQGLEFLIYFQGNSAPDKSGLPSDRFSAERTGGSVSTLTIQRTQQEDSAVYLCASNRNAGWGSYEQYFGPGTRLTVT.

The gene calls are TRBV4-3 and TRBJ1-3; D is uncertain. V was clipped by 0 bases and J by 4 bases, with 7 bases between them. The CDR3 totals 14 residues. Germline CDR1 LGHNA, CDR2 YSLEER. CDR3 loop: CASSQDRGGNTIYF. The CDR3 region has the DNA TGCGCCAGCAGCCAAGATCGAGGGGGAAACACCATATATTTT.

The V call is TRBV19, the J call TRBJ2-5; 8 bases map to TRBD1. The V gene end was trimmed by 7 bases and the J gene end by 2 bases; junction bases not matched to a gene: 12. CDR3 length: 16 residues. Germline loops: CDR1 LNHDA, CDR2 SQIVND (reference sequence). For the CDR3, the DNA is TGTGCCAGTAAAGAATACGGGACAGGAATGCAAGAGACCCAGTACTTC. It is translated as CASKEYGTGMQETQYF.

The CDR3 loop reads CASRTTSGGAYEQYF. CDR3 nucleotides: TGTGCCAGCAGGACCACTAGCGGGGGGGCCTACGAGCAGTACTTC. The V gene is TRBV2, the J gene TRBJ2-7, with TRBD2 matching over 13 bases. Germline CDR1 and CDR2: SNHLY and FYNNEI. The CDR3 spans 15 residues. V lost 6 bases, J lost 2 bases, and 4 bases stayed unmatched.

The rearrangement joins TRBV27 to TRBJ2-2; unclear D gene. This CDR3 is built from 14 residues. From germline, CDR1 is MNHEY and CDR2 SMNVEV (reference sequence). Trimming removed 3 bases at V and 7 bases at J, with 12 bases between. The CDR3 bases are TGTGCCAGCAGTTTCCCCGGTCCCAACGGGGAGCTGTTTTTT. Encoded protein: CASSFPGPNGELFF.

V is TRBV15 and J is TRBJ2-7; D is unresolved. The CDR3 extends over 14 amino acids. V was clipped by 0 bases and J by 0 bases, with 6 bases between them. Per the germline V gene, CDR1 is LNHNV and CDR2 is YYDKDF (reference sequence). The CDR3 DNA reads TGTGCCACCAGCAGAGAGAAGACCTCCTACGAGCAGTACTTC. The encoded protein is CATSREKTSYEQYF.

V and J are TRBV28 and TRBJ2-1; D may be TRBD1 (5 bases). Trimming cost V 3 bases and J 3 bases, with 15 bases left between them. Germline CDR1 and CDR2: MDHEN and SYDVKM. This CDR3 is built from 16 residues. Here the CDR3 DNA reads TGTGCCAGCAGTTTGTCAGCAAGGGGTTACTACAATGAGCAGTTCTTC. Amino acid sequence: CASSLSARGYYNEQFF. Full variable domain (missing parts from reference TRBV28 and TRBJ2-1): DVKVTQSSRYLVKRTGEKVFLECVQDMDHENMFWYRQDPGLGLRLIYFSYDVKMKEKGDIPEGYSVSREKKERFSLILESASTNQTSMYLCASSLSARGYYNEQFFGPGTRLTVL.

The chain joins TRBV11-2 to TRBJ2-2; D not resolved. This CDR3 has 14 amino acids. V dropped 3 bases and J dropped 1 base, with 6 bases sitting between them. The germline V gene has CDR1 SGHAT and CDR2 FQNNGV. The CDR3 protein is CASSLEVNTGELFF. The CDR3, as DNA: TGTGCCAGCAGCTTGGAAGTGAACACCGGGGAGCTGTTTTTT.

The V gene is TRBV14, the J gene TRBJ2-1, with D maybe TRBD2 (5 bases). Germline CDR1 and CDR2: SGHDN and FVKESK. The germline V and J ends were trimmed by 1 base and 2 bases, with 9 bases remaining between them. The CDR3 contains 15 residues. The CDR3 region is CASSQVALPYNEQFF. DNA of the CDR3: TGTGCCAGCAGCCAAGTAGCGCTGCCCTACAATGAGCAGTTCTTC.

J is TRBJ2-5 and V is TRBV11-2; the D is unclear. The CDR3 extends over 13 amino acids. V was shortened by 1 base and J by 5 bases, with 8 bases between the two germline ends. In germline, CDR1 is SGHAT, CDR2 FQNNGV. The CDR3 is CASSLVRPETQYF. The CDR3 bases are TGTGCCAGCAGCTTAGTTAGGCCTGAGACCCAGTACTTC.

This chain links TRBV19 with TRBJ2-7; TRBD2 aligns across 10 bases. CDR1 and CDR2 from the germline V gene are LNHDA and SQIVND (reference sequence). After removal of 4 bases from V and 7 bases from J, the junction contained 7 bases not matched to a gene. The CDR3 runs 14 residues. CDR3 in DNA: TGTGCCAGTAGTACCGATAGCGGGAGGTCGGAGCAGTACTTC. Its protein product is CASSTDSGRSEQYF. The full variable domain, rest sourced from reference TRBV19 and TRBJ2-7, is DGGITQSPKYLFRKEGQNVTLSCEQNLNHDAMYWYRQDPGQGLRLIYYSQIVNDFQKGDIAEGYSVSREKKESFPLTVTSAQKNPTAFYLCASSTDSGRSEQYFGPGTRLTVT.

The genes are TRBV7-9 and TRBJ1-1; D not resolved. Germline values: CDR1 SEHNR, CDR2 FQNEAQ (reference sequence). The V gene lost 5 bases and the J gene lost 7 bases, with 17 bases spanning the gap. CDR3 length: 14 residues. The CDR3 here is CASSPIEVGREAFF. The CDR3 nucleotides are TGTGCCAGCAGCCCGATTGAAGTGGGCCGTGAAGCTTTCTTT.

V and J are TRBV28 and TRBJ1-1, with a tentative D call TRBD1 (6 bases). With 3 bases removed from V and 4 bases from J, the gap between germline ends came to 12 bases. The germline V gene encodes CDR1 MDHEN and CDR2 SYDVKM. The CDR3 extends over 14 amino acids. The CDR3 sequence is CASSFRGRGTEAFF. As DNA, the CDR3 is TGTGCCAGCAGTTTTAGGGGGAGGGGCACTGAAGCTTTCTTT.

The chain is built from TRBV14 and TRBJ1-1, with 8 nucleotides matching TRBD1. With 0 bases clipped from V and 1 base from J, the junction kept 1 base outside the gene matches. Germline V gives CDR1 SGHDN, CDR2 FVKESK. CDR3 length: 15 amino acids. As DNA, the CDR3 is TGTGCCAGCAGCCAAGAGGGACAGGCGAACACTGAAGCTTTCTTT. Residues: CASSQEGQANTEAFF.

This chain joins TRBV5-4 and TRBJ1-4; 8 positions agree with TRBD1. The length of the CDR3 is 16 residues. Per the germline V gene, CDR1 is SGHNT and CDR2 is YYREEE (reference sequence). The ends lost 5 bases at V and 10 bases at J; junction bases unmatched: 16. The DNA for the CDR3 is TGTGCCAGCAGTTCTGCCTCAGTCCCGGGACAGGTAAAACTGTTTTTT. It encodes CASSSASVPGQVKLFF. Full variable domain (rest looked up from reference TRBV5-4 and TRBJ1-4): ETGVTQSPTHLIKTRGQQVTLRCSSQSGHNTVSWYQQALGQGPQFIFQYYREEENGRGNFPPRFSGLQFPNYSSELNVNALELDDSALYLCASSSASVPGQVKLFFGSGTQLSVL.

The chain carries TRBV6-1 and TRBJ2-1; maybe TRBD1 (5 bases). V lost 3 bases, J lost 2 bases, and 8 bases lay in between. CDR1 and CDR2 from the germline V gene are MNHNS and SASEGT. CDR3 length: 14 residues. The CDR3 spells CASSDIQAYNEQFF. The CDR3 coding sequence is TGTGCCAGCAGTGATATACAGGCCTACAATGAGCAGTTCTTC.

Only one count was recorded for this clone. The V call is TRBV27, the J call TRBJ1-4, with D possibly matching TRBD1 (6 bases). The CDR3 covers 14 residues. Per the germline V gene, CDR1 is MNHEY and CDR2 is SMNVEV (reference sequence). The V gene lost 5 bases and the J gene lost 5 bases, with 12 bases spanning the gap. CDR3 coding DNA: TGTGCCAGCAGTCTGCCGGGACAAAATGAAAAACTGTTTTTT. Translated: CASSLPGQNEKLFF.

This chain joins TRBV11-2 and TRBJ2-1; D gene unclear. Per germline, CDR1 SGHAT and CDR2 FQNNGV. This CDR3 spans 18 amino acids. The germline V and J ends were trimmed by 0 bases and 5 bases, with 20 bases remaining between them. Written as DNA, the CDR3 is TGTGCCAGCAGCTTAGATCGCTGGGCCCTACCACCCCACAATGAGCAGTTCTTC. Residues: CASSLDRWALPPHNEQFF.

The DNA for the CDR3 is TGTGCCAGCAGCTTAGCTTTGGGGGGGGGCGTCGGACAGCCCCAGCATTTT. Translating it yields CASSLALGGGVGQPQHF. The chain uses TRBV7-8 and TRBJ1-5; tentative D call: TRBD1 (6 bases). Trimming took off 0 bases at V and 7 bases at J, with 19 bases between the two ends. Germline lookup yields CDR1 SGHVS and CDR2 FQNEAQ. This CDR3 has 17 residues. Using reference TRBV7-8 and TRBJ1-5 for the parts outside the CDR3, the full variable domain is GAGVSQSPRYKVAKRGQDVALRCDPISGHVSLFWYQQALGQGPEFLTYFQNEAQLDKSGLPSDRFFAERPEGSVSTLKIQRTQQEDSAVYLCASSLALGGGVGQPQHFGDGTRLSIL.